This T cell receptor beta chain comes out of a study of blood T cell repertoires in COVID-19 (dated by TCRdb to between 2020 and 2021). Regarding the complete study: The collaborator samples originated in the United States, Italy and Spain and spanned the acute and convalescent phases of COVID-19. The prospective study material was composed of cDNA or gDNA derived from T cells, B-cell-depleted T cells, or PBMCs. The repertoires were released in a freely available public database meant as a resource for research on the immune response to SARS-CoV-2. The samples were drawn from two sources: the first 160 participants of the ongoing ImmuneRACE study, and 1,000 to 1,500 subjects contributed by 6 global collaborators. Where available, HLA class I and class II types were obtained from metadata supplied by the sample provider rather than from assay-based typing. Sample metadata almost always included a de-identified subject ID, COVID-19 status, age in years and sex. The dataset comprised deeply sampled blood TCRbeta repertoires from subjects exposed to, actively infected with, or recovered from COVID-19.

Another Seattle source contributed samples from volunteer blood donors who had recovered from COVID-19. Whole blood was collected in K2EDTA tubes by collaborating institutions according to the institutions' own protocols. For TCRbeta analysis, collaborator samples were shipped as frozen whole blood, as isolated PBMCs, or as DNA extracted from either sample type. CDR1 and CDR2, per the germline V gene, are SGHRS and YFSETQ. Its CDR3 holds 15 amino acids, cysteine through phenylalanine. The kept DNA is CDR3 alone, 45 bases in frame from the first base. For this chain, trimming is 4 bases at the V end and 4 bases at the J end, and the number of junction bases without a gene match is 7. In regard to this clone: Its antigen specificity is not known. Qualities for individual bases were not recorded, and no much larger clone is one base off.

What the research found in general, with its limitations: How much clinical and demographic metadata was included differed by source and by participant, and the metadata was provided uncurated.

TCRbeta CDR3 regions were amplified from genomic DNA using the immunoSEQ Assay, a bias-controlled multiplex PCR. Processing in the source paper ran as follows. The number of nucleated cells in each sample was estimated from the amplification of reference gene primers within the assay. To quantify the absolute abundance of each unique TCRbeta CDR3 rearrangement, sequence reads were collapsed and filtered. Productive Simpson clonality was computed per sample as the square root of Simpson's diversity index over productive rearrangements. TCRdb took this table from immuneACCESS and kept in-frame rearrangements with V and J called. Such tables lack part of the clones; where checked against another copy, unresolved V genes explain under half of the gap, and the rest is unexplained. That table is the source of V, J and clone size, and D and trimming were worked out from the DNA. The sample has roughly 250,000 clones on record, around 87% of them singletons. The biggest ten clones account for just over 7% of the sample.

This chain is built from TRBV5-1 and TRBJ2-2; TRBD2 matches 7 bases in the middle. The receptor's source is a man in his 60s who had recovered from COVID-19. The source material was peripheral blood. Here is the DNA: TGCGCCAGCAGCACCTCGACTAGCCCCACCGGGGAGCTGTTTTTT. Its coded protein is CASSTSTSPTGELFF.